A selection of T cell receptor beta chains follows, all from one sample in a study of blood T cell repertoires in COVID-19. The assay was immunoSEQ multiplex PCR, and TCRdb's table has in-frame clones only and misses some. The sample lists approximately 200,000 clones, about 80% seen once, with 3% in the top ten. The sequencing sample was made of peripheral blood. Source of these receptors: a woman aged 25-40 years who had recovered from COVID-19. Each CDR3 is given with its conserved first and last residue. Fields, in order: J gene, V gene, D gene, CDR3 protein. The D gene is left open where the match is weak.

TRBJ1-2 TRBV12-5 NA CASGFGSTGGYTF
TRBJ2-1 TRBV10-1 NA CASSEGGRSYNEQFF
TRBJ2-1 TRBV24-1 TRBD2 CATSDLVGGRYNEQFF
TRBJ1-4 TRBV24-1 TRBD1 CATSGQFNEKLFF
TRBJ1-1 TRBV5-1 NA CASSLPSAVTEAFF
TRBJ1-3 TRBV28 TRBD1 CASGGTGEVGNTIYF
TRBJ2-3 TRBV28 NA CASSSPFLGSADSTDTQYF
TRBJ1-5 TRBV3-1/TRBV3-2 NA CASSQGDPQPQHF
TRBJ2-5 TRBV24-1 TRBD2 CATSGIAGRQETQYF
TRBJ2-7 TRBV11-2 NA CASSFSRQYEQYF
TRBJ1-2 TRBV6-5 NA CASSYGGARSYGYTF
TRBJ1-6 TRBV13 TRBD1 CASSSTGNNSPLHF
TRBJ2-3 TRBV12-3/TRBV12-4 NA CASSSQLLTQYF
TRBJ2-2 TRBV14 NA CASSQLGGELFF
TRBJ2-7 TRBV4-1 TRBD1 CASSQVSMQGDNEQYF
TRBJ2-3 TRBV5-4 TRBD2 CASSSGLAGVSTDTQYF
TRBJ2-2 TRBV28 TRBD2 CFTGTSGKVGELFF
TRBJ1-5 TRBV2 TRBD1 CASTTGGSYQPQHF
TRBJ2-5 TRBV15 NA CATSINRGGETQYF
TRBJ2-7 TRBV5-6 NA CASSRWGFFVDEQYF
TRBJ2-7 TRBV6-5 NA CASSYGQSYEQYF
TRBJ2-2 TRBV18 TRBD1 CASSPQGQANTGELFF
TRBJ2-3 TRBV5-1 TRBD2 CASSPGGAGGGTDTQYF
TRBJ2-7 TRBV6-5 TRBD1 CASSYRGAYEQYF
TRBJ2-5 TRBV5-1 TRBD1 CASSLGTGKETQYF
TRBJ1-2 TRBV19 NA CASSIETSWGGYTF
TRBJ1-4 TRBV6-5 TRBD1 CASSSPGTGDEKLFF
TRBJ2-7 TRBV27 NA CASSLTGSYEQYF
TRBJ2-3 TRBV3-1/TRBV3-2 TRBD2 CASSISGSVTDTQYF
TRBJ1-1 TRBV3-1/TRBV3-2 TRBD1 CASSFGAGQGEAFF
TRBJ1-1 TRBV7-9 TRBD1 CASIPKGADIGAFF
TRBJ2-1 TRBV12-5 NA CASGFGLSEDEQFF
TRBJ2-1 TRBV2 NA CASLEGRLAYNEQFF
TRBJ2-2 TRBV7-3 TRBD1 CASSLQGAVGELFF
TRBJ2-1 TRBV7-3 NA CASRLAATNEQFF